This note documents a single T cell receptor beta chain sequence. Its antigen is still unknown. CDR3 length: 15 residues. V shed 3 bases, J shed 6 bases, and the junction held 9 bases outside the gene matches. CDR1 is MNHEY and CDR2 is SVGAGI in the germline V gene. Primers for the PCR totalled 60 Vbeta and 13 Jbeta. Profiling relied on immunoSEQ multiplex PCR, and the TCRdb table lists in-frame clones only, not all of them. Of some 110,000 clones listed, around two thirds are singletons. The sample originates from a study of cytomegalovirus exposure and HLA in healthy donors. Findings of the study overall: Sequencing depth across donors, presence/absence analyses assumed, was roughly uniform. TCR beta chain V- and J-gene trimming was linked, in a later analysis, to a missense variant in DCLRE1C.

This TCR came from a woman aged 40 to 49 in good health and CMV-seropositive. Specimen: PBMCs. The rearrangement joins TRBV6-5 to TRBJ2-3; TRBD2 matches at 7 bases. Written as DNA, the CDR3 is TGTGCCAGCAGTTATGGCGGGAGACACAGCGATACGCAGTATTTT. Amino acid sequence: CASSYGGRHSDTQYF.